The 26 T cell receptor beta chains below were found in one sample sequenced in a study of blood T cell repertoires in COVID-19. Generated by immunoSEQ multiplex PCR, the TCRdb table keeps only in-frame clones and is missing some. This table has tens of thousands of clones, 65% to 90% appearing once. Sequences were obtained from peripheral blood. The receptors stem from a man aged 55 to 70 with acute or convalescent COVID-19.

This clone has just a few counts. The chain joins TRBV2 to TRBJ2-7; TRBD1 matches 7 bases. The CDR3 contains 12 residues. The germline V gene encodes CDR1 SNHLY and CDR2 FYNNEI. With V trimmed by 6 bases and J by 5 bases, 4 bases remained unmatched. For the CDR3, the DNA is TGTGCCAGCAGGACAGGGCGGGACGAGCAGTACTTC. It yields the protein CASRTGRDEQYF.

This sequence joins TRBV5-1 and TRBJ1-2; the match to TRBD1 covers 7 bases. The J segment lost 4 bases and the V segment lost 4 bases, leaving 7 bases of the junction unmatched. The CDR3 length is 14 residues. Germline CDR1 reads SGHRS; CDR2 reads YFSETQ. The CDR3 spells CASSNQTGSYGYTF. The CDR3 DNA sequence: TGCGCCAGCAGCAACCAGACAGGGTCCTATGGCTACACCTTC.

The chain links TRBV10-2 to TRBJ1-5; D ambiguous. The CDR3 spans 13 residues. Germline CDR1 reads WSHSY; CDR2 reads SAAADI. V was cut by 2 bases and J by 7 bases, with 9 bases left in between. In DNA, the CDR3 is TGCGCCAGCAGTGAGCAAGGAGGGCAGCCCCAGCATTTT. Its protein is CASSEQGGQPQHF.

As DNA, the CDR3 is TGTGCCAGCAGCTTTAGTGGGACAGGGGTGTTAGGTGAGCAGTTCTTC. Protein sequence: CASSFSGTGVLGEQFF. The chain recombines TRBV11-3 with TRBJ2-1; 10 bases line up with TRBD1. Per germline, CDR1 SGHNT and CDR2 YENEEA. This CDR3 spans 16 amino acids. V shed 3 bases, J shed 9 bases, and the junction held 11 bases outside the gene matches.

This rearrangement joins TRBV7-9 to TRBJ1-4; a possible D gene is TRBD1 (5 bases). Per the germline V gene, CDR1 is SEHNR and CDR2 is FQNEAQ (reference sequence). V lost 6 bases and J lost 7, with 21 bases in between. This CDR3 has 16 residues. The CDR3 DNA is TGTGCCAGCAGTCGACTGCCACCGGTGGGGGGTGAAAAACTGTTTTTT. Residues: CASSRLPPVGGEKLFF.

V usage is TRBV27 and J usage is TRBJ1-6; TRBD1 aligns across 8 bases. This CDR3 has 14 residues. V dropped 6 bases and J dropped 8; count of bases not matched to a gene: 6. Germline V gene lookup returns CDR1 MNHEY and CDR2 SMNVEV (reference sequence). The CDR3 sequence is CASRPGGWDSPLHF. The CDR3 bases are TGTGCCAGCAGGCCAGGGGGCTGGGATTCACCCCTCCACTTT.

This rearrangement joins TRBV2 to TRBJ1-1; D unresolved. From germline, CDR1 is SNHLY and CDR2 FYNNEI. Trimming left V 11 bases short and J 7 bases short, with 11 bases between. This CDR3 is 10 amino acids long. CDR3 region: CAGGGLEAFF. The CDR3 DNA sequence: TGTGCCGGAGGTGGGCTTGAAGCTTTCTTT.

The rearrangement joins TRBV7-2 to TRBJ2-7; the D gene is possibly TRBD2 (5 bases). Germline CDR1 SGHTA, CDR2 FQGNSA. The V end was cut by 0 bases, the J end by 0 bases, with 9 bases between. This CDR3 comprises 15 residues. The CDR3 DNA reads TGTGCCAGCAGCTTAGCTGCGGGCCACTCCTACGAGCAGTACGTC. It encodes CASSLAAGHSYEQYV.

This chain joins TRBV10-3 and TRBJ1-1; D gene uncertain. The CDR3 loop spans 13 amino acids. In germline, CDR1 is ENHRY, CDR2 SYGVKD. The ends were cut back, 10 bases at V and 4 bases at J, with 16 bases in the middle. As DNA, the CDR3 is TGTGCCACTTCGTCCCCCCCGGGCACTGAAGCTTTCTTT. Its protein product is CATSSPPGTEAFF.

The chain uses TRBV27 and TRBJ1-6; the D is unclear. Between the trimmed V and J ends, which lost 0 bases and 10 bases, there was a span of 7 bases. This CDR3 contains 13 residues. Germline-derived CDR1 and CDR2 are MNHEY and SMNVEV (reference sequence). The CDR3 reads CASSLSARSPLHF. The CDR3 nucleotides read TGTGCCAGCAGTTTATCCGCTAGATCACCCCTCCACTTT.

V is TRBV6-5 and J is TRBJ1-1, with unresolved D. Per germline, CDR1 MNHEY and CDR2 SVGAGI. The germline V and J ends were trimmed by 7 bases and 1 base, with 16 bases remaining between them. CDR3 size: 15 residues. The CDR3 DNA sequence: TGTGCCAGCAAAGAGAATAATCTTGGGAACACTGAAGCTTTCTTT. It is translated as CASKENNLGNTEAFF.

The V call is TRBV27, the J call TRBJ1-1, with 11 bases lining up with TRBD1. The CDR3 runs 15 residues. CDR1 and CDR2 (germline): MNHEY, SMNVEV (reference sequence). V shed 7 bases, J shed 3 bases, and the junction held 7 bases outside the gene matches. The CDR3 coding sequence is TGTGCCAGCACTTCTTTGGGACAGGGGGACACTGAAGCTTTCTTT. It yields the protein CASTSLGQGDTEAFF.

The chain employs TRBV5-1 and TRBJ2-5, with D uncertain. The CDR3 consists of 12 residues. Per germline, CDR1 SGHRS and CDR2 YFSETQ. V was clipped by 5 bases and J by 0 bases, with 5 bases between them. The CDR3 sequence: CASRRNQETQYF. CDR3 coding DNA: TGCGCCAGCAGGAGGAACCAAGAGACCCAGTACTTC.

This clone was detected once. The chain employs TRBV29-1 and TRBJ1-4; TRBD1 matches at 7 bases. This CDR3 has 12 residues. The V and J ends lost 4 bases and 4 bases, in that order; junction bases with no gene match: 0. Germline CDR1 reads SQVTM; CDR2 reads ANQGSEA. The CDR3 nucleotides are TGCAGCGTTGGACAGGGTAATGAAAAACTGTTTTTT. As protein: CSVGQGNEKLFF.

This clone was observed once. The chain recombines TRBV5-6 with TRBJ1-5, with D maybe TRBD1 (5 bases). The CDR3 is 14 amino acids. Trimming stripped 4 bases from V and 3 bases from J, with 11 bases between. Germline V gene sequence: CDR1 SGHDT, CDR2 YYEEEE. The chain's CDR3 is CASSVGHINQPQHF. CDR3 bases: TGTGCCAGCAGCGTGGGGCATATCAATCAGCCCCAGCATTTT.

The chain has TRBV25-1 and TRBJ1-1; 8 bases are a match to TRBD1. The CDR3 length is 13 residues. Germline V gene data show CDR1 as MGHDK and CDR2 as SYGVNS. The ends lost 6 bases at V and 2 bases at J; junction bases unmatched: 2. The CDR3 DNA reads TGTGCCAGCAGAGACAGGGGCAACACTGAAGCTTTCTTT. This codes for CASRDRGNTEAFF.

The rearrangement joins TRBV27 to TRBJ2-1; 8 bases agree with TRBD2. The CDR3 contains 16 residues. Unmatched junction bases numbered 7, after V lost 6 bases and J lost 0 bases. Germline CDR1 is MNHEY and CDR2 is SMNVEV (reference sequence). CDR3 in amino acids: CASSRSGVSSYNEQFF. CDR3 sequence (DNA): TGTGCCAGCAGCCGTAGCGGGGTAAGCTCCTACAATGAGCAGTTCTTC.

The chain combines TRBV9 with TRBJ1-2; D is undetermined. Per the germline V gene, CDR1 is SGDLS and CDR2 is YYNGEE. V was shortened by 0 bases and J by 4 bases, with 13 bases between the two germline ends. CDR3 length: 15 amino acids. Here the CDR3 reads CASSVANGMGYGYTF. The CDR3 nucleotides are TGTGCCAGCAGCGTAGCTAACGGGATGGGCTATGGCTACACCTTC.

V gene TRBV7-2 combines with J gene TRBJ2-1; D remains unclear. The germline V gene encodes CDR1 SGHTA and CDR2 FQGNSA. The ends were cut back, 3 bases at V and 8 bases at J, with 5 bases in the middle. The CDR3 length is 11 residues. DNA of the CDR3: TGTGCCAGCAGCTTTCTGTATGAGCAGTTCTTC. Its protein is CASSFLYEQFF. The full variable domain, with the rest looked up from reference TRBV7-2 and TRBJ2-1, is GAGVSQSPSNKVTEKGKDVELRCDPISGHTALYWYRQSLGQGLEFLIYFQGNSAPDKSGLPSDRFSAERTGGSVSTLTIQRTQQEDSAVYLCASSFLYEQFFGPGTRLTVL.

In its sample, this clone was seen once. V and J are TRBV3-1 (or the pseudogene TRBV3-2) and TRBJ2-3; TRBD2 aligns across 10 bases. The V gene's germline CDR1 is LGHDT and CDR2 YNNKEL (reference sequence). V was clipped by 0 bases and J by 2 bases; unmatched bases: 5. The CDR3 is 17 amino acids. Here the CDR3 DNA reads TGTGCCAGCAGCCAAGATCCACTAGCGGGGAACACAGATACGCAGTATTTT. Its translation: CASSQDPLAGNTDTQYF.

J is TRBJ1-4 and V is TRBV29-1, with D possibly matching TRBD1 (6 bases). Germline CDR1 and CDR2: SQVTM and ANQGSEA. The CDR3 spans 14 residues. V was trimmed by 4 bases and J by 3 bases, leaving 12 bases between them. The chain's CDR3 is CSVGGGRSNEKLFF. The CDR3, as DNA: TGCAGCGTTGGCGGGGGGCGATCTAATGAAAAACTGTTTTTT.

The gene calls are TRBV11-2 and TRBJ1-2; no definite D call. The V end lost 4 bases, the J end lost 2 bases, and 8 bases lay between the germline ends. CDR3 length: 13 residues. Germline lookup yields CDR1 SGHAT and CDR2 FQNNGV. The CDR3 reads CASSYDKNYGYTF. Written as DNA, the CDR3 is TGTGCCAGCAGCTACGACAAGAACTATGGCTACACCTTC. Using reference TRBV11-2 and TRBJ1-2 for the parts outside the CDR3, the full variable domain is EAGVAQSPRYKIIEKRQSVAFWCNPISGHATLYWYQQILGQGPKLLIQFQNNGVVDDSQLPKDRFSAERLKGVDSTLKIQPAKLEDSAVYLCASSYDKNYGYTFGSGTRLTVV.

This clone has more than one count but fewer than ten. CDR3 coding DNA: TGTGCCAGCAGGTACAGCGCGAACACCGGGGAGCTGTTTTTT. Its translation is CASRYSANTGELFF. The rearrangement joins TRBV6-6 to TRBJ2-2, with D uncertain. V lost 6 bases and J 0 bases, leaving 8 bases between the germline ends. The germline V gene has CDR1 MNHNY and CDR2 SVGAGI (reference sequence). The CDR3 loop spans 14 amino acids.

This clone has just a few counts. The V gene is TRBV5-1, the J gene TRBJ1-2; the D is unclear. The CDR3 extends over 15 amino acids. Trimming stripped 0 bases from V and 2 bases from J, with 11 bases between. From germline, CDR1 is SGHRS and CDR2 YFSETQ. In DNA form, the CDR3 reads TGCGCCAGCAGCTTGGCCGATCCGGGAAACTATGGCTACACCTTC. Translated, it gives CASSLADPGNYGYTF.

This chain connects TRBV2 to TRBJ1-2; 9 bases match TRBD1. Germline V gene data show CDR1 as SNHLY and CDR2 as FYNNEI. J was trimmed by 3 bases and V by 8 bases; bases with no gene match: 7. The CDR3 runs to 14 residues. CDR3 DNA: TGTGCCAGCGTGGTACAGGGGGCGGACTATGGCTACACCTTC. Protein product: CASVVQGADYGYTF.

For the CDR3, the DNA is TGTGCCATCAGGGAGAGACAGACATACGAGCAGTACTTC. Its translation is CAIRERQTYEQYF. The V gene is TRBV10-3, the J gene TRBJ2-7; possible D gene TRBD1, 5 bases. CDR3 length equals 13 residues. The germline V gene encodes CDR1 ENHRY and CDR2 SYGVKD. V was shortened by 6 bases and J by 4 bases, with 13 bases between the two germline ends.